These 19 T cell receptor beta chains were all obtained from the same sample, sequenced in a study of cytomegalovirus exposure and HLA in healthy donors. PCR was performed using 60 Vbeta and 13 Jbeta primers. The method was immunoSEQ multiplex PCR; TCRdb's version includes in-frame clones alone and lacks a portion of them. The table includes 150,000 to 200,000 clones, roughly 80% detected once. The specimen was PBMCs. The source is a man between 45 and 60 years old in good health and CMV-seropositive.

The chain uses TRBV6-5 and TRBJ2-5, with 10 bases that match TRBD1. This CDR3 comprises 14 residues. Trimming at V came to 2 bases and at J to 5 bases, leaving 2 bases not matched to a gene. Germline CDR1 reads MNHEY; CDR2 reads SVGAGI. The CDR3 DNA follows: TGTGCCAGCAGTTACGACAGGGGGCGCGAGACCCAGTACTTC. This translates into CASSYDRGRETQYF.

This rearrangement joins TRBV11-2 to TRBJ2-2; D is perhaps TRBD2 (5 bases). This CDR3 has 14 amino acids. Germline CDR1 is SGHAT and CDR2 is FQNNGV. The V end was cut by 0 bases, the J end by 6 bases, with 8 bases between. CDR3 region: CASSLDRGSGELFF. The CDR3 DNA follows: TGTGCCAGCAGCTTAGATCGGGGATCCGGGGAGCTGTTTTTT.

This clone has just a few counts. This rearrangement joins TRBV28 to TRBJ2-2, with a possible D match to TRBD2 (6 bases). Germline CDR1 MDHEN, CDR2 SYDVKM. V gave up 1 base and J gave up 7 bases, with 7 bases separating them. The length of the CDR3 is 13 residues. In nucleotides, the CDR3 is TGTGCCAGCAGTTTATCGCGGGGCGGGGAGCTGTTTTTT. This encodes CASSLSRGGELFF.

The chain carries TRBV4-3 and TRBJ2-7; D is possibly TRBD2 (5 bases). Germline V lookup: CDR1 LGHNA, CDR2 YSLEER. With 0 bases removed from V and 7 bases from J, the gap between germline ends came to 13 bases. CDR3 length equals 14 residues. The CDR3 bases are TGCGCCAGCAGCCAAGATCCTGAGACGGGGGAGCAGTACTTC. This codes for CASSQDPETGEQYF.

CDR3 bases: TGTGCCAGCAGCTTACAGACTAGCGGGACCGGGGAGCTGTTTTTT. It yields the protein CASSLQTSGTGELFF. The chain recombines TRBV7-8 with TRBJ2-2, with TRBD2 matching over 10 bases. The V and J ends lost 2 bases and 5 bases, in that order; junction bases with no gene match: 2. CDR1 is SGHVS and CDR2 is FQNEAQ in the germline V gene. This CDR3 has 15 residues.

This clone was detected only once. The chain uses TRBV6-1 and TRBJ2-7, with a weak D call TRBD1 (6 bases). Trimming took 5 bases from V and 2 from J, leaving 13 bases between them. The CDR3 covers 14 residues. The germline CDR1 and CDR2 sequences are MNHNS and SASEGT. Here the CDR3 DNA reads TGTGCCAGCAGTACACAGGGCTGGCCCTACGAGCAGTACTTC. It translates to CASSTQGWPYEQYF.

The chain carries TRBV18 and TRBJ1-1; 12 bases map to TRBD1. In germline, CDR1 is KGHSH, CDR2 LQKENI. With 2 bases clipped from V and 5 bases from J, the junction kept 9 bases outside the gene matches. The CDR3 spans 17 residues. The CDR3 nucleotides are TGTGCCAGCTCACCAACTTGGGGGGGACAGGGGGCGACTGAAGCTTTCTTT. It encodes CASSPTWGGQGATEAFF. Full variable domain (remainder filled in from reference TRBV18 and TRBJ1-1): NAGVMQNPRHLVRRRGQEARLRCSPMKGHSHVYWYRQLPEEGLKFMVYLQKENIIDESGMPKERFSAEFPKEGPSILRIQQVVRGDSAAYFCASSPTWGGQGATEAFFGQGTRLTVV.

There are a few counts of this clone. The chain has TRBV19 and TRBJ1-5; D gene ambiguous. V lost 6 bases and J lost 1, with 10 bases in between. The CDR3 runs to 14 residues. Germline V gene lookup returns CDR1 LNHDA and CDR2 SQIVND (reference sequence). CDR3 protein: CASSGVTSNQPQHF. DNA of the CDR3: TGTGCCAGTAGCGGGGTAACGAGCAATCAGCCCCAGCATTTT.

This clone was counted a single time. The chain has TRBV11-2 and TRBJ2-7; perhaps TRBD2 as D (5 bases). Germline CDR1 is SGHAT and CDR2 is FQNNGV. This CDR3 has 14 amino acids. Deletions cut 5 bases from V and 1 base from J, with 12 bases between. CDR3 region: CASSLNLASYEQYF. CDR3 in DNA: TGTGCCAGCAGCCTTAATCTAGCTTCCTACGAGCAGTACTTC.

The rearrangement uses TRBV20-1 and TRBJ1-2; 7 bases agree with TRBD1. The CDR3 extends over 11 amino acids. Trimming at V came to 5 bases and at J to 5 bases, leaving 2 bases not matched to a gene. Germline V gives CDR1 DFQATT, CDR2 SNEGSKA (reference sequence). The CDR3 region is CSAPGQYGYTF. DNA for the CDR3: TGCAGTGCTCCGGGACAGTATGGCTACACCTTC.

V gene TRBV29-1 combines with J gene TRBJ2-7; TRBD2 is a possible D gene (5 bases). The CDR3 is 12 amino acids. Germline CDR1 reads SQVTM; CDR2 reads ANQGSEA. Between the trimmed V and J ends, which lost 0 bases and 3 bases, there was a span of 6 bases. The CDR3 nucleotides read TGCAGCGTTGAAGATGGGAGCTACGAGCAGTACTTC. It is translated as CSVEDGSYEQYF.

The chain couples TRBV9 to TRBJ2-7; a weak D match, TRBD1 (8 bases). The V gene's germline CDR1 is SGDLS and CDR2 YYNGEE. This CDR3 spans 14 amino acids. V lost 0 bases, J lost 3 bases, and 10 bases lay in between. The CDR3 sequence: CASSVDRGGYEQYF. Here the CDR3 DNA reads TGTGCCAGCAGCGTAGACAGGGGGGGCTACGAGCAGTACTTC.

The V and J genes are TRBV10-1 and TRBJ2-5; TRBD2 aligns across 11 bases. V lost 2 bases to trimming and J lost 5 bases; unmatched junction nucleotides: 4. The germline gives CDR1 WNHNN, CDR2 SYGVQD (reference sequence). This CDR3 spans 15 amino acids. The CDR3 DNA is TGCGCCAGCAGTGAGACTAGCGGGGGAGTGGAGACCCAGTACTTC. This encodes CASSETSGGVETQYF.

The chain joins TRBV27 to TRBJ1-2; the match to TRBD1 covers 7 bases. The V segment lost 5 bases and the J segment 5 bases; nucleotides outside the gene matches: 5. This CDR3 contains 13 residues. Germline CDR1 reads MNHEY; CDR2 reads SMNVEV (reference sequence). The CDR3 DNA sequence: TGTGCCAGCAGTATCAGGGGGGTGTATGGCTACACCTTC. Translated, it gives CASSIRGVYGYTF.

This clone was seen a single time. The chain joins TRBV7-3 to TRBJ2-1, with a weak D call TRBD1 (5 bases). V lost 5 bases, J lost 1 base, and 12 bases lay in between. Germline V CDR1 and CDR2: SGHTA, FQGTGA. This CDR3 is built from 15 residues. The CDR3 nucleotides are TGTGCCAGCAGCCCTCAGAAGGGGTCCTACAATGAGCAGTTCTTC. Amino acid sequence: CASSPQKGSYNEQFF.

This rearrangement joins TRBV30 to TRBJ1-6, with D perhaps TRBD1 (6 bases). The CDR3 runs to 12 residues. Germline lookup yields CDR1 GTSNPN and CDR2 SVGIG (reference sequence). V lost 5 bases to trimming and J lost 9 bases, with 11 bases between them. As DNA, the CDR3 is TGTGCCTGGGGGGGCGCGGTTTCACCCCTCCACTTT. This sequence encodes CAWGGAVSPLHF.

The rearrangement uses TRBV28 and TRBJ2-7; maybe TRBD1 (6 bases). Trimming stripped 4 bases from V and 0 bases from J, with 10 bases between. Germline V gene lookup returns CDR1 MDHEN and CDR2 SYDVKM. This CDR3 region has 14 residues. The CDR3 here is CASSSGQSSYEQYF. The CDR3 DNA reads TGTGCCAGCAGTTCCGGACAGAGCTCCTACGAGCAGTACTTC.

The chain is built from TRBV2 and TRBJ1-4, with D tentatively TRBD1 (5 bases). Per the germline V gene, CDR1 is SNHLY and CDR2 is FYNNEI. This CDR3 is built from 15 residues. Deletions cut 3 bases from V and 8 bases from J, with 16 bases between. The chain's CDR3 is CASSEGGTGREKLFF. The CDR3 DNA is TGTGCCAGCAGTGAGGGAGGGACGGGGAGGGAAAAACTGTTTTTT.

This clone was counted a single time. The V call is TRBV18, the J call TRBJ1-4, with a weak D call TRBD1 (6 bases). Germline lookup yields CDR1 KGHSH and CDR2 LQKENI. The CDR3 sequence is 12 residues long. Between the trimmed V and J ends, which lost 6 bases and 8 bases, there was a span of 10 bases. CDR3: CASSQQGEKLFF. The CDR3, as DNA: TGTGCCAGCTCCCAACAGGGCGAAAAACTGTTTTTT.